Described below is a single T cell receptor (beta chain) sequence and its context. This clonotype was recorded at least ten times. There is no known antigen for this receptor. Nothing much larger sits one base from this clone, and base qualities are not available. Ophthalmopathy patients had moderately to severely active disease, Clinical Activity Score of at least 3, NOSPECS grade of at least 4, and disease duration under 3 months. Patients with other autoimmune diseases, uncontrolled infections, pregnancy or lactation were excluded. Clinical symptoms, serum thyroxine, TRAb, thyroid ultrasound and orbital computed tomography were used for diagnosis. Ficoll-Paque density gradient centrifugation was used to isolate PBMCs from approximately 10 ml of fresh peripheral blood. Total RNA was extracted using Trizol reagent, and RNA quality was checked on an Agilent 2100 Bioanalyzer. This record comes from a study of Graves' ophthalmopathy and Graves' hyperthyroidism (dated by TCRdb to between 2018 and 2020). Turning to the overall study: Peripheral blood was collected at initial diagnosis, prior to any treatment. In roughly six hyperthyroidism patients, the T-cell repertoires found in thyroid tissue were compared with those found in blood. To explore V-J signatures that separate ophthalmopathy from hyperthyroidism, a discovery set of more than 95 patients was enrolled, consisting of approximately 44 with ophthalmopathy and around 57 with stable hyperthyroidism. After sampling, hyperthyroidism patients received methimazole starting at 30 mg daily, and ophthalmopathy patients received high-dose intravenous methylprednisolone. For independent validation, a separate cohort was made up of approximately 18 hyperthyroidism patients plus 17 patients who later progressed from hyperthyroidism to ophthalmopathy. In total, 135 blood samples were TCR-sequenced: 40 to 45 ophthalmopathy, over 70 hyperthyroidism and roughly 17 hyperthyroidism-to-ophthalmopathy patients. The study used TCR beta repertoire signatures to distinguish Graves' ophthalmopathy from Graves' hyperthyroidism and to predict progression to ophthalmopathy. The 95 to 100 discovery patients were randomly divided into training and test sets at a 7:3 ratio.

From a lookup of the germline V gene, CDR1 and CDR2 are ENHRY and SYGVKD. Trimming removed 6 bases from V and 1 base from J; the gene matches leave 2 bases unexplained. The CDR3 numbers 13 residues from cysteine through phenylalanine. The read is trimmed to its CDR3 DNA, 39 bases read in frame from base 1. The study at large found these results: Most expanded thyroid clonotypes with a frequency above 0.001 also appeared in blood, which suggests that blood repertoires may reflect the immune response in the thyroid. In validation, the model predicted ophthalmopathy progression with 70.59% sensitivity and 72% to 80% specificity; around twelve predicted patients were CT-confirmed with GO in a median of approximately six months. In cross-validation, the 13-signature model distinguished ophthalmopathy from stable hyperthyroidism with around 90% sensitivity and around 81% specificity, while in the test set the corresponding values were about 79% and 69%. Sample size was not predetermined statistically, and investigators were not blinded to group allocation.

For repertoire sequencing, the TCR beta CDR3 regions were amplified from RNA transcripts. HTBI primers and the Qiagen OneStep RT-PCR kit were used in a first-round RT-PCR, which was followed by a second-round multiplex PCR, size selection and purification. The libraries underwent paired-end sequencing with 100 bp reads on an Illumina HiSeq2000. The paper's data handling went like this. SOAPnuke was used for read processing, and reads with adapters, uncalled bases, a mean Phred below 15, or no exact constant-primer or identifier match were discarded. COPE v1.2.5 was used to merge the high-quality paired reads. Each unique nucleotide sequence was treated as a clonotype, and MiTCR v1.1 was used to align the clonotypes to the IMGT TRB V, D and J references. The analysis was limited to V-J combinations with a frequency above 0.0001, which together covered approximately 99% of repertoires. For each V-J combination, a TCR clonal expansion and chaos score was defined as the ratio of F50 clonal expansion to chaos observed in the TCRdist matrix. Welch's t-statistics and random forest were used to reduce features to more than ten V-J combinations, which were fed into a naive Bayes classifier. The similarity between thyroid and blood repertoires was quantified using the Morisita-Horn index. Using fastp at Q25 and MiXCR, TCRdb reprocessed the public reads and kept productive beta chains. When rows share a CDR3 protein, they turn into one entry using the most common DNA and genes. For this entry, the V and J calls and clone size follow TCRdb and not the study's own pipeline. Within this sample are about 370,000 distinct CDR3 sequences, with roughly 18% of them counted one time only. 1.5% to 2% of the sample comes from the top ten.

The V and J segments used are TRBV10-3 and TRBJ2-5, and 7 bases in between align with TRBD1. Sequences were obtained from peripheral blood. The sequence derives from a woman aged 18-29 years with Graves' ophthalmopathy. Donor details come from another sample of the same person, matched by shared clones. The DNA sequence is as follows: TGTGCCATCAGAGGGACAGTCCAAGAGACCCAGTACTTC. It specifies CAIRGTVQETQYF.